The T cell receptor beta chain under discussion was sequenced for a study of T cell clonality in common variable immunodeficiency. Study-level findings and limits: Common variable immunodeficiency TCR beta sequences reportedly had fewer deletions and N-nucleotide insertions. Compared with healthy controls, CVID subjects showed increased TCRbeta clonality, mostly in about a third. Compared with controls, CVID subjects had fewer shared TCRbeta clones. The cause of increased CVID clonality remains unclear without subpopulation sequencing.

This clone was seen many times. Its antigen remains unidentified. The sequenced fragment ends 3 residues before the CDR3 boundary, so the rest is inferred from the germline J gene. The data were produced by immunoSEQ multiplex PCR, yet TCRdb's version contains in-frame clones alone and is incomplete. Captured here are approximately 81,000 clones, none seen once; the top ten comprise 0.8%. CDR3 size: 16 residues. V was shortened by 4 bases and J by 2 bases, with 16 bases between the two germline ends. The gene calls are TRBV12-3 or TRBV12-4 and TRBJ2-3, with a tentative D call TRBD2 (6 bases). Specimen: peripheral blood mononuclear cells. The sequence was collected from a person aged 18 to 75 in good health. The CDR3 bases that were read are TGTGCCAGCAGTTCCCTACTACGCGGGAACACAGATACG. Translating it yields CASSSLLRGNTDT. The whole CDR3 sequence is CASSSLLRGNTDTQYF.